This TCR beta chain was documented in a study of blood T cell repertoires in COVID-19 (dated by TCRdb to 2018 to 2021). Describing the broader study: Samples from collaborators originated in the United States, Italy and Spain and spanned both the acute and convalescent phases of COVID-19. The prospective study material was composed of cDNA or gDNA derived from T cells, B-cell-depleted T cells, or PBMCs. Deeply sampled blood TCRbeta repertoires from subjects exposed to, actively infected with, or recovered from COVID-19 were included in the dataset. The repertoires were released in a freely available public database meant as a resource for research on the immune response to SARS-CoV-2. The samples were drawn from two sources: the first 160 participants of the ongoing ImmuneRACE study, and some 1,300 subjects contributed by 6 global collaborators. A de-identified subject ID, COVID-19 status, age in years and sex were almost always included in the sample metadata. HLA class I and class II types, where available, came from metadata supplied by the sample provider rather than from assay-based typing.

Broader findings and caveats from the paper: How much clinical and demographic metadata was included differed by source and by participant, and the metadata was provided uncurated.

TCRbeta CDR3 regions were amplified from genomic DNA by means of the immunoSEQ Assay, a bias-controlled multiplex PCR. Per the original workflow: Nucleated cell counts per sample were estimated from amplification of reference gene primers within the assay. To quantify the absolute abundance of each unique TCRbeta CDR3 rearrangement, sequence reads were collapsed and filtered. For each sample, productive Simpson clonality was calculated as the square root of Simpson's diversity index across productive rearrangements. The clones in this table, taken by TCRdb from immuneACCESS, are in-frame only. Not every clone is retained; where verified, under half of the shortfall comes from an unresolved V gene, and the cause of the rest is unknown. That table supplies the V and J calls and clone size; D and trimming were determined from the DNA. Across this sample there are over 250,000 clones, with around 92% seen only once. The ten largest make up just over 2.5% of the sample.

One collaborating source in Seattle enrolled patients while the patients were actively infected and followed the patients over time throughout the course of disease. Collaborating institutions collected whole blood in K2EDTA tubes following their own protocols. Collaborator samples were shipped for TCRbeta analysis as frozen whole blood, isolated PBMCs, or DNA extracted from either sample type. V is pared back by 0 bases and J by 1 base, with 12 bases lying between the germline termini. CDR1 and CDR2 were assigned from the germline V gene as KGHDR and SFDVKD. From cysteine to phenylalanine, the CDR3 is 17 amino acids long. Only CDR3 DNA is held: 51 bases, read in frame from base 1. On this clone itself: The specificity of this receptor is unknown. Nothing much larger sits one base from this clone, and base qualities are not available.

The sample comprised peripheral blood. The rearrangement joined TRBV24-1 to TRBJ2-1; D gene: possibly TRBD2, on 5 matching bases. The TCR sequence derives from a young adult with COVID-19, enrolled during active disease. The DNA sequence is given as TGTGCCACCAGTGATTTGAATGCGGGTCTTTCCTACAATGAGCAGTTCTTC. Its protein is CATSDLNAGLSYNEQFF.